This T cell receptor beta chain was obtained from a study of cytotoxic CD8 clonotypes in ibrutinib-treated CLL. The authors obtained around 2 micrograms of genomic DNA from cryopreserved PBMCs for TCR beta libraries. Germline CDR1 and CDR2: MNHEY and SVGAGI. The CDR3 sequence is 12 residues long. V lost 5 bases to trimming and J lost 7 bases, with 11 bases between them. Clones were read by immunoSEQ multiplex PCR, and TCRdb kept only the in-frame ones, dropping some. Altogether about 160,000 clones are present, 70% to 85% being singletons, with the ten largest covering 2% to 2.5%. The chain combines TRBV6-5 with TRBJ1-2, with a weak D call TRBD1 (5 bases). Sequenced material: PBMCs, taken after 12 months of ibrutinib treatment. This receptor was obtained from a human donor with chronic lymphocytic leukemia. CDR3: CASSRQSGGYTF. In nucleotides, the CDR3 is TGTGCCAGCAGTAGACAGTCCGGTGGCTACACCTTC.